A selection of T cell receptor beta chains follows, all from one sample in a study of cytomegalovirus exposure and HLA in healthy donors. Some clones are missing from TCRdb's copy, which holds only in-frame ones; the method was immunoSEQ multiplex PCR. The data contain around 300,000 clones, roughly two thirds of them singletons. The sample consisted of PBMCs. These TCRs come from a female donor in good health and CMV-seronegative. CDR3s include the opening cysteine and the closing phenylalanine or tryptophan. The D gene is left open where the match is weak. The size of a clone is reported for some rows only, either as once, few or many, or as a class for expanded clones.

d_call j_call clone_size v_call cdr3_aa cdr3_nt
. TRBJ1-5 . TRBV21-1 CASSKNFIGALSNQPQHF TGTGCCAGCAGCAAAAATTTTATTGGGGCGCTAAGTAATCAGCCCCAGCATTTT
. TRBJ2-7 . TRBV10-2 CASSEGTRGSGTYEQYF TGCGCCAGCAGTGAGGGTACTCGAGGGAGTGGCACCTACGAGCAGTACTTC
. TRBJ2-7 . TRBV4-1 CASSQEMEDYAQYEQYF TGCGCCAGCAGCCAAGAAATGGAGGACTATGCGCAATACGAGCAGTACTTC
TRBD1 TRBJ1-2 . TRBV11-2 CASSLPGGAYGYTF TGTGCCAGCAGCTTACCAGGGGGCGCCTATGGCTACACCTTC
. TRBJ1-1 . TRBV19 CASSVQGNTEAFF TGTGCCAGTAGTGTACAGGGGAACACTGAAGCTTTCTTT
TRBD1 TRBJ2-2 few TRBV7-9 CASSPQGAGELFF TGTGCCAGCAGCCCACAGGGGGCCGGGGAGCTGTTTTTT
. TRBJ1-1 . TRBV5-1 CASSLAGRAPRKAFF TGCGCCAGCAGCTTGGCCGGCAGGGCACCACGAAAAGCTTTCTTT
. TRBJ2-2 . TRBV12-5 CASGTGLLGTGELFF TGTGCTAGTGGCACGGGACTTTTGGGGACCGGGGAGCTGTTTTTT
TRBD1 TRBJ2-7 . TRBV7-2 CASRHPVEGAREQYF TGTGCCAGCAGACACCCCGTAGAGGGGGCGCGTGAGCAGTACTTC
TRBD1 TRBJ1-2 . TRBV7-9 CSSSSTLQDRGQNYGYTF TGTTCCAGCAGCTCTACCCTTCAGGACAGGGGGCAGAACTATGGCTACACCTTC
. TRBJ1-1 . TRBV11-2 CASIGGGGGFEAFF TGTGCCAGCATCGGGGGGGGAGGGGGATTTGAAGCTTTCTTT
TRBD1 TRBJ2-7 . TRBV29-1 CSVRTGTYEQYF TGCAGCGTCCGGACAGGGACCTACGAGCAGTACTTC